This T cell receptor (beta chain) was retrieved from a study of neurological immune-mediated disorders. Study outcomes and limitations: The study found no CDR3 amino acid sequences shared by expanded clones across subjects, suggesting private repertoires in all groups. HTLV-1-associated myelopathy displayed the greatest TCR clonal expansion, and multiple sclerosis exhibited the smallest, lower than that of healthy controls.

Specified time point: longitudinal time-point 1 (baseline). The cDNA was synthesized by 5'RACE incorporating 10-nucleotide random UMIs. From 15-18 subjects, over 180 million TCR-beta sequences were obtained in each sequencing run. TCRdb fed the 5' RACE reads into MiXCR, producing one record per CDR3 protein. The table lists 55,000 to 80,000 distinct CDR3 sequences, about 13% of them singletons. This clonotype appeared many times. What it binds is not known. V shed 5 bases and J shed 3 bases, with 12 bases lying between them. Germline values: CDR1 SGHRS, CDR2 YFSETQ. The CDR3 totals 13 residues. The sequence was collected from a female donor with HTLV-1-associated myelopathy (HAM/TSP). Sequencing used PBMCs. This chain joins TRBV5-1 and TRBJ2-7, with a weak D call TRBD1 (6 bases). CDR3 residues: CASRTTGNYEQYF. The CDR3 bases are TGCGCCAGCAGGACGACAGGAAACTACGAGCAGTACTTC.